The subject of this entry is one T cell receptor (beta chain). Its antigen is not yet known. No quality values exist for individual bases; no much larger clone is one base distant. From the cysteine up to the phenylalanine, the CDR3 has a length of 13 residues. Left in the record is the CDR3 DNA by itself, 39 bases read in frame from the first base. The germline V gene supplies CDR1 SGHTA and CDR2 FQGNSA. The germline ends are 9 bases apart after V is trimmed by 1 base and J by 5 bases. This sample was included in a study of blood T cell repertoires in COVID-19 (dated by TCRdb to about 2020). The study in broad terms: Collaborator samples came from the United States, Italy and Spain and covered acute and convalescent phases of COVID-19. The sample metadata nearly always contained a de-identified subject ID, COVID-19 status, age in years and sex. Subjects who had been exposed to COVID-19, were actively infected with it, or had recovered from it provided the deeply sampled blood TCRbeta repertoires that made up the dataset. Where available, HLA class I and class II types were obtained from metadata supplied by the sample provider rather than from assay-based typing. Samples came from the ongoing ImmuneRACE study (first 160 participants) plus 1,254 subjects from 6 global collaborators. The repertoires were released in a freely available public database intended as a resource for research on the immune response to SARS-CoV-2. The material from the prospective study consisted of cDNA or gDNA derived from T cells, B-cell-depleted T cells, or PBMCs. Points the paper makes about the study in general: How much clinical and demographic metadata was included differed by source and by participant, and the metadata was provided uncurated.

TCRbeta CDR3 regions were amplified from genomic DNA using the immunoSEQ Assay, a bias-controlled multiplex PCR. In the paper's pipeline: The number of nucleated cells in each sample was estimated from the amplification of reference gene primers within the assay. Sequence reads were collapsed and filtered to measure the absolute abundance of every unique TCRbeta CDR3 rearrangement. For each sample, productive Simpson clonality was calculated as the square root of Simpson's diversity index over productive rearrangements. The source is immuneACCESS, and TCRdb retained only in-frame sequences with V and J called. Part of the clones is not carried over; for the studies checked, unresolved V genes explain less than half of this, and the remainder is unexplained. That table supplies the V and J calls and clone size; D and trimming were determined from the DNA. Across this sample there are 57,000 or so clones, with approximately 84% seen only once. In total, the top ten clones hold approximately 15% of the sample.

Collaborating institutions collected whole blood in K2EDTA tubes following their own protocols. For TCRbeta analysis, collaborators shipped samples in one of three forms: frozen whole blood, isolated PBMCs, or DNA extracted from either of those sample types. The material sequenced was peripheral blood. The sequence is built from TRBV7-2 and TRBJ2-7; tentative D gene TRBD1, with 5 bases matching. The sequence was collected from a man in his 70s with active COVID-19. The DNA sequence is given as TGTGCCAGCAGCTTAGTGAAGGGGAACGAGCAGTACTTC. This sequence encodes CASSLVKGNEQYF. Supplemented by the reference TRBV7-2 and TRBJ2-7 proteins around the CDR3, the complete variable domain is GAGVSQSPSNKVTEKGKDVELRCDPISGHTALYWYRQSLGQGLEFLIYFQGNSAPDKSGLPSDRFSAERTGGSVSTLTIQRTQQEDSAVYLCASSLVKGNEQYFGPGTRLTVT.